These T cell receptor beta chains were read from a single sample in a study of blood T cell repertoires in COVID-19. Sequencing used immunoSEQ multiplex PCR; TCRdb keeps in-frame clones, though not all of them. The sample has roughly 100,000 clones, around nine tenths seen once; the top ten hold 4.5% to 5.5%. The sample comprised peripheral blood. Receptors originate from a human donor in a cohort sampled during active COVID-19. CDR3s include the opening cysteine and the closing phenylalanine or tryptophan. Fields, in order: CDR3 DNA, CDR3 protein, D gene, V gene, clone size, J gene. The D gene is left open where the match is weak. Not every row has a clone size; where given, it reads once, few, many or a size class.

cdr3_nt: TGCGCCAGCAGCTTGGGGTCCTACAGGGCTCCTAGCGGGAGCCTTAGGTCCTACAATGAGCAGTTCTTC; cdr3_aa: CASSLGSYRAPSGSLRSYNEQFF; d_call: TRBD2; v_call: TRBV5-1; clone_size: NA; j_call: TRBJ2-1
cdr3_nt: TGTGCCAGCAACCAACCGGGTCTCTACAATGAGCAGTTCTTC; cdr3_aa: CASNQPGLYNEQFF; d_call: NA; v_call: TRBV6-5; clone_size: NA; j_call: TRBJ2-1
cdr3_nt: TGTGCCAGCAGTTCCCAAAGGAGGGTGACACAGGCAACTAATGAAAAACTGTTTTTT; cdr3_aa: CASSSQRRVTQATNEKLFF; d_call: NA; v_call: TRBV2; clone_size: NA; j_call: TRBJ1-4
cdr3_nt: TGTGCCAGCAGCTTTTCTTTTAGGGTCGGACTAGCGGGATCCTATGAGCAGTTCTTC; cdr3_aa: CASSFSFRVGLAGSYEQFF; d_call: TRBD2; v_call: TRBV11-2; clone_size: once; j_call: TRBJ2-1
cdr3_nt: TGTGCCAGCAGCAAAGAACCGACAGGGGGTTCACCCCTCCACTTT; cdr3_aa: CASSKEPTGGSPLHF; d_call: NA; v_call: TRBV21-1; clone_size: NA; j_call: TRBJ1-6
cdr3_nt: TGCGCCAGCAGCTCTCCTGGAACAGCACCCCCCTACGAGCAGTACTTC; cdr3_aa: CASSSPGTAPPYEQYF; d_call: NA; v_call: TRBV4-1; clone_size: NA; j_call: TRBJ2-7
cdr3_nt: TGTGCCAGCAGCGCCCAATCAAGAGGGAGGTCCACAGATACGCAGTATTTT; cdr3_aa: CASSAQSRGRSTDTQYF; d_call: NA; v_call: TRBV7-6; clone_size: NA; j_call: TRBJ2-3
cdr3_nt: TGTGCCAGCAGCCCAAACCCGGGAGCAAGGGACTATGGCTACACCTTC; cdr3_aa: CASSPNPGARDYGYTF; d_call: NA; v_call: TRBV9; clone_size: NA; j_call: TRBJ1-2
cdr3_nt: TGCGCCAGCAGCTTGGGACGGACTAACAAATACGTCTGGTACTTC; cdr3_aa: CASSLGRTNKYVWYF; d_call: NA; v_call: TRBV5-1; clone_size: NA; j_call: TRBJ2-7
cdr3_nt: TGTGCCAGCAGCGCCTCGGGAGACCCCTCCTATAATTCACCCCTCCACTTT; cdr3_aa: CASSASGDPSYNSPLHF; d_call: NA; v_call: TRBV5-5; clone_size: NA; j_call: TRBJ1-6
cdr3_nt: TGTGCCAGCAGTCGGGACAGGATGGAGACCCAGTACTTC; cdr3_aa: CASSRDRMETQYF; d_call: TRBD1; v_call: TRBV6-5; clone_size: NA; j_call: TRBJ2-5
cdr3_nt: TGTGCCAGCAGCGTAGGCCCAGCGGGGCAGGAGACCCAGTACTTC; cdr3_aa: CASSVGPAGQETQYF; d_call: TRBD2; v_call: TRBV9; clone_size: once; j_call: TRBJ2-5
cdr3_nt: TGTGCCAGCAGCCAAGTCGGACAGGGAGTTAATTCACCCCTCCACTTT; cdr3_aa: CASSQVGQGVNSPLHF; d_call: TRBD1; v_call: TRBV3-1/TRBV3-2; clone_size: NA; j_call: TRBJ1-6
cdr3_nt: TGTGCCACCAGCAGCACAGGGGATGGGAATTCACCCCTCCACTTT; cdr3_aa: CATSSTGDGNSPLHF; d_call: TRBD1; v_call: TRBV15; clone_size: once; j_call: TRBJ1-6
cdr3_nt: TGCGCCAGCAGCCCCTGGGACAGAAGCTATGGCTACACCTTC; cdr3_aa: CASSPWDRSYGYTF; d_call: TRBD1; v_call: TRBV5-1; clone_size: NA; j_call: TRBJ1-2
cdr3_nt: TGTGCCAGCAGCGTTGGACTGCTTAACGCTAATGAAAAACTGTTTTTT; cdr3_aa: CASSVGLLNANEKLFF; d_call: NA; v_call: TRBV5-6; clone_size: NA; j_call: TRBJ1-4
cdr3_nt: TGCGCCAGCAGCTTGGCAGCGACAGGGAGCACAGATACGCAGTATTTT; cdr3_aa: CASSLAATGSTDTQYF; d_call: TRBD1; v_call: TRBV5-1; clone_size: NA; j_call: TRBJ2-3
cdr3_nt: TGTGCCAGCTCAGGGGCGGCCCAAGAGACCCAGTACTTC; cdr3_aa: CASSGAAQETQYF; d_call: NA; v_call: TRBV18; clone_size: NA; j_call: TRBJ2-5
cdr3_nt: TGTGCCAGCAGTTTACAGGGGCCGGGCAATCAGCCCCAGCATTTT; cdr3_aa: CASSLQGPGNQPQHF; d_call: NA; v_call: TRBV28; clone_size: NA; j_call: TRBJ1-5
cdr3_nt: TGTGCCAGCACTACGGACAGGGATAGGTTAGAGACCCAGTACTTC; cdr3_aa: CASTTDRDRLETQYF; d_call: TRBD1; v_call: TRBV6-5; clone_size: NA; j_call: TRBJ2-5
cdr3_nt: TGCGCCAGCAGTGATCAACTGGGGACTAGAAGCACAGATACGCAGTATTTT; cdr3_aa: CASSDQLGTRSTDTQYF; d_call: TRBD2; v_call: TRBV10-1; clone_size: NA; j_call: TRBJ2-3
cdr3_nt: TGCGCCAGCAGCCGGACTAGCGGGAGGGCCGGTGAGCAGTTCTTC; cdr3_aa: CASSRTSGRAGEQFF; d_call: TRBD2; v_call: TRBV4-1; clone_size: NA; j_call: TRBJ2-1
cdr3_nt: TGTGCTGCAGGCAGGGAATTAGGCAATCAGCCCCAGCATTTT; cdr3_aa: CAAGRELGNQPQHF; d_call: NA; v_call: TRBV6-6; clone_size: NA; j_call: TRBJ1-5
cdr3_nt: TGTGCCAGCAGTGTGACTAGCGGGAGTGGGAATGAGCAGTTCTTC; cdr3_aa: CASSVTSGSGNEQFF; d_call: TRBD2; v_call: TRBV2; clone_size: NA; j_call: TRBJ2-1